This T cell receptor (beta chain) comes out of a study of Ad26.COV2.S vaccination and SARS-CoV-2 variants. Study as a whole: The donor participated in the COV1001 trial, in its Ad26.COV2.S arm.

Study outcomes and limitations: Non-spike TCR breadth was similar in vaccine and placebo recipients. The authors reported substantial breadth in spike-specific CD8+ and CD4+ T cell responses after vaccination.

Treatment noted: 19 received Ad26.COV2.S at low or high dose, single or two shots; several received placebo; per-sample allocation not given. Samples analyzed were those drawn on day 63 after the first vaccine or placebo injection. Built on an Ad26 vector, the vaccine expressed Wuhan-strain SARS-CoV-2 spike. The repertoire was sequenced with immunoSEQ multiplex PCR; TCRdb's copy has only in-frame clones and lacks some. In the table there are some 640,000 clones, 89% of which are singletons. Comments on this clone: What it recognizes is unknown.

Germline CDR1 is KGHDR and CDR2 is SFDVKD. The CDR3 spans 14 residues. Trimming removed 9 bases from V and 0 bases from J, with 12 bases in between. Sequenced here: peripheral blood, sampled in a trial of Ad26.COV2.S vaccine versus placebo. The V and J genes are TRBV24-1 and TRBJ2-3; D gene uncertain. The sequence was collected from a person aged 18-60 years who received the Ad26.COV2.S COVID-19 vaccine or a placebo. The CDR3 nucleotides read TGTGCCACCGGGTTTGGTACTAGCACAGATACGCAGTATTTT. Protein sequence: CATGFGTSTDTQYF.